This section outlines one T cell receptor (beta chain) sequence together with its context. These data come from a study of CD8 T cells in Susac syndrome. A quantity of about 0.5 to 1 ug RNA underwent reverse transcription using random hexamers. Multiplex immunoSEQ PCR targeted 54 Vbeta and 13 Jbeta TCR beta segments. TCRdb recomputed calls from the immunoSEQ multiplex PCR reads with MiXCR, one row per CDR3 protein. The table records some 190,000 distinct CDR3 sequences, 80% to 95% of them present only once. Blood CD8+ and CD4+ T cells underwent high-throughput TCR beta sequencing. Controls were healthy donors chosen to match patients in age and sex. The TEMRA cells underwent FACS enrichment, while the CD8+ and CD4+ T cells underwent negative isolation. The source of this sequence is a human donor in good health. Sequences were obtained from CD4+ T cells from PBMCs.

Here the CDR3 reads CSVGAGRDEKLFF. DNA of the CDR3: TGCAGCGTTGGGGCAGGGAGAGATGAAAAACTGTTTTTT. The J gene is TRBJ1-4, the V gene TRBV29-1, with a possible D match to TRBD1 (5 bases). V was pared by 4 bases and J by 6 bases, with 12 bases between. CDR3 length: 13 amino acids. Germline CDR1 SQVTM, CDR2 ANQGSEA.